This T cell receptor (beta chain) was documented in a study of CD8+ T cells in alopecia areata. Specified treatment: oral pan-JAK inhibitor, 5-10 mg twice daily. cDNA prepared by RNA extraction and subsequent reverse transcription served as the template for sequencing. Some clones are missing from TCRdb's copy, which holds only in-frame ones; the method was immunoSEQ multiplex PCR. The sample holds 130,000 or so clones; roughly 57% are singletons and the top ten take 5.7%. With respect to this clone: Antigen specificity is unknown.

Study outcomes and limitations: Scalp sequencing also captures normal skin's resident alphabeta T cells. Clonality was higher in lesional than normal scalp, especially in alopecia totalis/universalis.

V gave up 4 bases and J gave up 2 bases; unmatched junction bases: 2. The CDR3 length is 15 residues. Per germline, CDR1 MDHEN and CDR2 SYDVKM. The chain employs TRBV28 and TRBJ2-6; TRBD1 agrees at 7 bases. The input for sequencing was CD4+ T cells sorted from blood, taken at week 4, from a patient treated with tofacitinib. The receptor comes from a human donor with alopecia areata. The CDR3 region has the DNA TGTGCCAGCAGTTCCCAGGGGGCTGGGGCCAACGTCCTGACTTTC. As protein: CASSSQGAGANVLTF.